This T cell receptor (beta chain) was sequenced during a study of patients and donors after allogeneic stem cell transplantation. V lost 5 bases and J lost 1; bases outside the gene matches: 8. The CDR3 is 16 amino acids. This clonotype occurred many times. Each CDR3 protein is one row after TCRdb ran MiXCR on the RT-PCR reads. The sample lists approximately 430,000 distinct CDR3 sequences, more than 15% occurring once. This clonotype was sampled from a human donor who was either an allogeneic HSCT recipient or a stem cell or donor lymphocyte infusion donor (not recorded which). It is not recorded whose cells these are; they may come from a transplant donor. V and J are TRBV12-3 or TRBV12-4 and TRBJ1-5; 7 bases map to TRBD1. The material sequenced was blood, either unsorted or a sorted T cell fraction (not recorded which). CDR3 nucleotide sequence: TGTGCCAGCAGTGAGGGGGCGGGGGCCAGCAATCAGCCCCAGCATTTT. This gives the protein CASSEGAGASNQPQHF.